These 17 T cell receptor beta chains were sequenced from one sample in a study of blood T cells in healthy people across ages. Next came a second PCR, run for roughly 7 to 12 cycles, which used a sample-barcoded 5' primer along with a J-beta primer mix. TCRdb re-analysed the 5' RACE reads in MiXCR, keeping a single row per CDR3 protein. Of around 1,500,000 distinct CDR3 sequences listed, 42% are singletons. Material for sequencing was blood. The receptors here all came from a woman aged 18-35 years in good health.

This chain links TRBV20-1 with TRBJ2-3; D may be TRBD1 or TRBD2 (5 bases each). Trimming removed 0 bases at V and 1 base at J, with 14 bases between. Germline CDR1 is DFQATT and CDR2 is SNEGSKA (reference sequence). The CDR3 loop spans 16 amino acids. The CDR3 reads CSARDTHGTGTDTQYF. DNA for the CDR3: TGCAGTGCTAGAGACACCCATGGGACCGGCACAGATACGCAGTATTTT.

This sequence joins TRBV29-1 and TRBJ1-2; D not certain. The V gene lost 3 bases and the J gene lost 0 bases, with 8 bases spanning the gap. Germline-derived CDR1 and CDR2 are SQVTM and ANQGSEA. This CDR3 contains 13 residues. CDR3 sequence: CSVEMTSNYGYTF. CDR3 coding DNA: TGCAGCGTTGAGATGACTTCTAACTATGGCTACACCTTC.

The chain has TRBV6-1 and TRBJ2-5; D is undetermined. Germline lookup yields CDR1 MNHNS and CDR2 SASEGT. V was shortened by 6 bases and J by 2 bases, with 10 bases between the two germline ends. The CDR3 contains 13 residues. CDR3 nucleotides: TGTGCCAGCAGAAAAGCGAAACAAGAGACCCAGTACTTC. Protein: CASRKAKQETQYF.

Only a few counts were recorded for this clonotype. J is TRBJ2-1 and V is TRBV7-3; 9 bases fit TRBD1. V trimming: 1 base; J trimming: 4 bases; junction bases outside the gene matches: 20. This CDR3 has 21 residues. Germline values: CDR1 SGHTA, CDR2 FQGTGA. CDR3 in amino acids: CASSLNGPGTGLGVNYNEQFF. The DNA of the CDR3 is TGTGCCAGCAGCTTAAATGGGCCCGGGACAGGGCTTGGGGTGAATTACAATGAGCAGTTCTTC.

This clonotype was seen a few times. The V and J genes are TRBV7-2 and TRBJ1-1; D gene ambiguous. The germline gives CDR1 SGHTA, CDR2 FQGNSA. V lost 1 base and J lost 2, with 5 bases in between. CDR3 length equals 13 residues. In DNA, the CDR3 is TGTGCCAGCAGCTTAGAACGAAACACTGAAGCTTTCTTT. Amino acid sequence: CASSLERNTEAFF. Variable domain in full (rest from reference TRBV7-2 and TRBJ1-1): GAGVSQSPSNKVTEKGKDVELRCDPISGHTALYWYRQSLGQGLEFLIYFQGNSAPDKSGLPSDRFSAERTGGSVSTLTIQRTQQEDSAVYLCASSLERNTEAFFGQGTRLTVV.

This rearrangement joins TRBV20-1 to TRBJ2-6; D uncertain. Looked up from germline, CDR1 is DFQATT and CDR2 is SNEGSKA (reference sequence). This CDR3 has 15 amino acids. Trimming left V 4 bases short and J 0 bases short, with 10 bases between. CDR3 nucleotide sequence: TGCAGTGCTATTAACACTGACTCTGGGGCCAACGTCCTGACTTTC. Its protein product is CSAINTDSGANVLTF.

The rearrangement links TRBV7-9 to TRBJ1-2; D unclear. The V gene's germline CDR1 is SEHNR and CDR2 FQNEAQ (reference sequence). The V gene lost 5 bases and the J gene lost 4 bases, with 8 bases spanning the gap. CDR3 size: 12 residues. The DNA of the CDR3 is TGTGCCAGCAGCGCAGTGGGCTATGGCTACACCTTC. Its translation: CASSAVGYGYTF.

This clonotype was seen a handful of times. The rearrangement joins TRBV20-1 to TRBJ2-7; D might be TRBD1 or TRBD2, each matching 5 bases. This CDR3 contains 15 residues. Germline CDR1 and CDR2: DFQATT and SNEGSKA (reference sequence). V was cut by 5 bases and J by 3 bases, with 20 bases left in between. CDR3 nucleotide sequence: TGCAGTGCTGGGACGAGGAATCGGGGAAGCTACGAGCAGTACTTC. Residues: CSAGTRNRGSYEQYF.

This rearrangement joins TRBV9 to TRBJ2-1, with D unresolved. The CDR3 spans 14 residues. Germline V CDR1 and CDR2: SGDLS, YYNGEE. Between the trimmed V and J ends, which lost 0 bases and 6 bases, there was a span of 10 bases. This chain's CDR3 is CASSVGVASNEQFF. The DNA of the CDR3 is TGTGCCAGCAGCGTAGGAGTAGCTAGCAATGAGCAGTTCTTC.

This clonotype was picked up one time. V gene TRBV7-6 combines with J gene TRBJ1-5; D uncertain. Trimming removed 1 base from V and 5 bases from J, with 12 bases in between. Looked up from germline, CDR1 is SGHVS and CDR2 is FNYEAQ. The CDR3 spans 15 residues. The CDR3 coding sequence is TGTGCCAGCAGCTTAGGGCAGAGAGAGGATCAGCCCCAGCATTTT. Translation: CASSLGQREDQPQHF.

The sample holds a few counts of this clonotype. The genes are TRBV4-1 and TRBJ1-4, with 8 bases aligning to TRBD1. Losses at the gene ends were 3 bases for V and 8 bases for J; bases not matched to a gene: 14. The CDR3 is 17 amino acids. Germline assignment: CDR1 MGHRA and CDR2 YSYEKL. The CDR3 spells CASSHPLRTGYWEKLFF. Written as DNA, the CDR3 is TGCGCCAGCAGCCATCCTCTAAGGACAGGGTATTGGGAAAAACTGTTTTTT.

The chain recombines TRBV11-1 with TRBJ1-2; TRBD1 aligns across 10 bases. Germline lookup yields CDR1 SGHAT and CDR2 FQDESV (reference sequence). After removal of 5 bases from V and 3 bases from J, the junction contained 9 bases not matched to a gene. The CDR3 sequence is 16 residues long. This CDR3 is CASSLGPGTGDYGYTF. In DNA, the CDR3 is TGTGCCAGCAGCCTGGGGCCCGGGACAGGGGACTATGGCTACACCTTC.

Written as DNA, the CDR3 is TGTGCCATCAGTGAGTCGGACAGGGGAAGGGATGGCTACACCTTC. This encodes CAISESDRGRDGYTF. V gene TRBV10-3 combines with J gene TRBJ1-2, with 9 positions matching TRBD1. V lost 0 bases, J lost 6 bases, and 5 bases stayed unmatched. From germline, CDR1 is ENHRY and CDR2 SYGVKD. This CDR3 is 15 amino acids long.

The chain employs TRBV5-1 and TRBJ2-2; 14 positions match TRBD2. The germline gives CDR1 SGHRS, CDR2 YFSETQ. V dropped 4 bases and J dropped 4; count of bases not matched to a gene: 3. The CDR3 contains 16 residues. The CDR3 loop is CASSRGLAGVTGELFF. CDR3 sequence (DNA): TGCGCCAGCAGCCGGGGACTAGCGGGAGTCACCGGGGAGCTGTTTTTT.

This clonotype has just a few counts. V and J are TRBV20-1 and TRBJ2-3; D gene uncertain. The CDR3 totals 16 residues. V shed 2 bases and J shed 0 bases, with 15 bases lying between them. CDR1 DFQATT and CDR2 SNEGSKA come from the germline V gene (reference sequence). CDR3 DNA sequence: TGCAGTGCTAGACCCCGGCGACCTTTTAGCACAGATACGCAGTATTTT. This encodes CSARPRRPFSTDTQYF.

This clonotype was seen at least ten times. The CDR3 reads CASSPGYPSYEQYF. CDR3 sequence (DNA): TGTGCCAGCAGCCCCGGATACCCTTCTTACGAGCAGTACTTC. V usage is TRBV14 and J usage is TRBJ2-7; D gene unclear. The CDR3 is 14 residues long. Trimming cost V 4 bases and J 4 bases, with 14 bases left between them. Germline V lookup: CDR1 SGHDN, CDR2 FVKESK.

This clonotype occurred once. The gene calls are TRBV27 and TRBJ2-5, with 9 bases matching TRBD1. This CDR3 region has 14 residues. The germline V gene encodes CDR1 MNHEY and CDR2 SMNVEV (reference sequence). Trimming took 6 bases from V and 5 from J; bases not matched to a gene: 7. The CDR3 reads CASSQDRGWETQYF. CDR3 DNA: TGTGCCAGCAGCCAAGACAGGGGGTGGGAGACCCAGTACTTC.